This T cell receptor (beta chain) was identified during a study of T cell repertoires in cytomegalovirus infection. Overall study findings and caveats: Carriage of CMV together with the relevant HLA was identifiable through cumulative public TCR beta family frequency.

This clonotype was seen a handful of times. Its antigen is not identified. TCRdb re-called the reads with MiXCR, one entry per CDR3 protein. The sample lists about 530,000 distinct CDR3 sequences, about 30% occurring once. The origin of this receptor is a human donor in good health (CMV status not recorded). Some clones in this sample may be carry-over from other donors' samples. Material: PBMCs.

CDR3 loop: CASSPPAGTSGWGEKLFF. The CDR3 DNA reads as TGTGCCAGCAGCCCACCTGCGGGGACATCAGGGTGGGGTGAAAAACTGTTTTTT. This chain connects TRBV5-8 to TRBJ1-4, with D possibly TRBD1 on 6 matching bases. The CDR3 totals 18 residues. Trimming stripped 4 bases from V and 7 bases from J, with 26 bases between. CDR1 SGHTS and CDR2 YDEGEE come from the germline V gene.